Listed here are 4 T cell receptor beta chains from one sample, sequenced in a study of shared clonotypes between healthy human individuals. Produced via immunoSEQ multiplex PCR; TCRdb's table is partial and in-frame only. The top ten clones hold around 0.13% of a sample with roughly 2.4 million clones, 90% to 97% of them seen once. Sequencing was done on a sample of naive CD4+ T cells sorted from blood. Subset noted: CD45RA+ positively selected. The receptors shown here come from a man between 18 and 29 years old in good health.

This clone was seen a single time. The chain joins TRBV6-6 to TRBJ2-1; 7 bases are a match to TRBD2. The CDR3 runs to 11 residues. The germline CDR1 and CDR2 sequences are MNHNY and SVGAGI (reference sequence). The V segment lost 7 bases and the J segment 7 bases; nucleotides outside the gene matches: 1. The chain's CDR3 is CASTRENEQFF. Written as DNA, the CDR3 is TGTGCCAGCACGCGGGAGAATGAGCAGTTCTTC.

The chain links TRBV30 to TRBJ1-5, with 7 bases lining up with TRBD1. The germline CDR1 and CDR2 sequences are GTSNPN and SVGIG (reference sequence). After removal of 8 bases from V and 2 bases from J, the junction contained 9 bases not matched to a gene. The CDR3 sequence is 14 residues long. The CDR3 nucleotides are TGTGCCCTTACAGGGGCAGGTGGCAATCAGCCCCAGCATTTT. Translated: CALTGAGGNQPQHF.

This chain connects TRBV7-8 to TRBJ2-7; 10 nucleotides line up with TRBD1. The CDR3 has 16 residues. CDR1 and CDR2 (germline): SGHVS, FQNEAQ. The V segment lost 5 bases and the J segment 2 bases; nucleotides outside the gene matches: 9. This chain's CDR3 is CASSPRGGQGTYEQYF. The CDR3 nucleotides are TGTGCCAGCAGCCCGCGCGGGGGACAGGGGACCTACGAGCAGTACTTC.

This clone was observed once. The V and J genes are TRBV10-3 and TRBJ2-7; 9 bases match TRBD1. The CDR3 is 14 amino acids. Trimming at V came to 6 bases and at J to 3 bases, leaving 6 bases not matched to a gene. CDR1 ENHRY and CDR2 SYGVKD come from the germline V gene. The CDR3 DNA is TGTGCCATCAGGGTTGGGACAGGGAACTACGAGCAGTACTTC. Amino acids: CAIRVGTGNYEQYF.